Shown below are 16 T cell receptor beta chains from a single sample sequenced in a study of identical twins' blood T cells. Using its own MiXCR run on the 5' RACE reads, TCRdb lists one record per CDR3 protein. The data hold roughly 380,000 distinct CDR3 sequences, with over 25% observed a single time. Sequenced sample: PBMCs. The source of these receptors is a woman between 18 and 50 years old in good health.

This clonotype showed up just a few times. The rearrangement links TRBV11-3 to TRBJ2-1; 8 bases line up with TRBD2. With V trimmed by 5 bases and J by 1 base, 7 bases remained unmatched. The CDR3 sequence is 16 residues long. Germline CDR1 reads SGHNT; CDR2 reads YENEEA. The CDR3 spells CASSPVAGSSYNEQFF. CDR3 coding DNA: TGTGCCAGCAGCCCAGTAGCGGGGAGTTCCTACAATGAGCAGTTCTTC.

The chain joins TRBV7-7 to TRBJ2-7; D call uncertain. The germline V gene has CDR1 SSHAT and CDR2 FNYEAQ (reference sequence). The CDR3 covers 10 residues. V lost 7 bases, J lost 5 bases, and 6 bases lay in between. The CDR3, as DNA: TGTGCCAGCACCTTTGACGAGCAGTACTTC. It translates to CASTFDEQYF.

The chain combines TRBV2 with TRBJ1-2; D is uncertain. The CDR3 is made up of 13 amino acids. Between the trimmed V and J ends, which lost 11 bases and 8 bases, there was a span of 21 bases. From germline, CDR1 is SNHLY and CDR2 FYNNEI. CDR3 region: CAGKEIPRQGYTF. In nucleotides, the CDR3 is TGTGCCGGAAAAGAAATCCCGCGGCAAGGCTACACCTTC.

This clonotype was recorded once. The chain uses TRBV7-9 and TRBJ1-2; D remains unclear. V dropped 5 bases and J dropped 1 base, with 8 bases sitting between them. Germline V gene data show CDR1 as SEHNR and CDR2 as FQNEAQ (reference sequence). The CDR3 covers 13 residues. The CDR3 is CASSRTDNYGYTF. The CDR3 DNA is TGTGCCAGCAGCCGGACGGATAACTATGGCTACACCTTC.

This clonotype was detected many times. The CDR3 DNA follows: TGTGCCAGCAGCTTAATGACAGGGGCTTCACCCCTCCACTTT. The encoded protein is CASSLMTGASPLHF. This chain links TRBV11-3 with TRBJ1-6; TRBD1 agrees at 8 bases. Germline loops: CDR1 SGHNT, CDR2 YENEEA. J gave up 9 bases and V 2 bases, and 3 bases lay outside the gene matches. The CDR3 covers 14 residues.

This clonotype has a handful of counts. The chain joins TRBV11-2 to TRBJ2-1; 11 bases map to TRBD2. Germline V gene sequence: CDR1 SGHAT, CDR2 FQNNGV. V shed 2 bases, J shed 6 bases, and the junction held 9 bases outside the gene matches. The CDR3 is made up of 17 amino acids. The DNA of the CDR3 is TGTGCCAGCAGCTTACTCCTAGCGGGAGGCCGTATCAATGAGCAGTTCTTC. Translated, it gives CASSLLLAGGRINEQFF.

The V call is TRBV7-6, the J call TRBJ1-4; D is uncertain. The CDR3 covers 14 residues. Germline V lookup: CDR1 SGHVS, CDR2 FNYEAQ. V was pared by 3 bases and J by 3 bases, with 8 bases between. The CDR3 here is CASSFRTANEKLFF. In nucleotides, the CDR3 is TGTGCCAGCAGCTTCCGGACGGCTAATGAAAAACTGTTTTTT.

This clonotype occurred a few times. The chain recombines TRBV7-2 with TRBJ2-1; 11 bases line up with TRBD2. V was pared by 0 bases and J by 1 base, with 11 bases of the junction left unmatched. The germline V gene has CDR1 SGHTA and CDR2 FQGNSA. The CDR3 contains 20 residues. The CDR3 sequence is CASSLAPLRIAGGSYNEQFF. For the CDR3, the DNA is TGTGCCAGCAGCTTAGCACCCCTGAGAATAGCGGGAGGGTCCTACAATGAGCAGTTCTTC.

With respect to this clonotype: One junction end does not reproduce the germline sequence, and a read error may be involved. CDR3 amino acids: CSAGGGQGASTDPQYF. CDR3 nucleotide sequence: TGCAGTGCTGGAGGGGGTCAGGGGGCGAGCACAGATCCGCAGTATTTT. The V gene is TRBV20-1, the J gene TRBJ2-3; 8 positions agree with TRBD1. The CDR3 consists of 16 residues. The germline V gene has CDR1 DFQATT and CDR2 SNEGSKA (reference sequence).

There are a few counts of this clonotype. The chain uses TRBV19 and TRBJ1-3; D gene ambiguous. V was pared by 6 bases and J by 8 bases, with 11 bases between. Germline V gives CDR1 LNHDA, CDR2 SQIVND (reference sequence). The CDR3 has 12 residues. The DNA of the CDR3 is TGTGCCAGTAGCTCTCAGGCCTACACCATATATTTT. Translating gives CASSSQAYTIYF.

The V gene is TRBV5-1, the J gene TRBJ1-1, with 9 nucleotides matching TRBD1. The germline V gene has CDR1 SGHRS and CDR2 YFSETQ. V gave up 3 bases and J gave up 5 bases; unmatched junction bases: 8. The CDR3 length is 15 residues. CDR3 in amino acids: CASSSSGQGSTEAFF. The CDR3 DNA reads TGCGCCAGCAGCTCTAGCGGACAGGGGTCGACTGAAGCTTTCTTT.

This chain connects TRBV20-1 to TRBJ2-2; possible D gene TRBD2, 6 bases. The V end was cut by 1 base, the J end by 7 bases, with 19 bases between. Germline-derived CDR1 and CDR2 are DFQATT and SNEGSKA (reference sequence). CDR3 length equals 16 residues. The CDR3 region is CSARGDHSGFSGELFF. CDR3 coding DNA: TGCAGTGCTAGAGGGGATCACAGCGGGTTCAGCGGGGAGCTGTTTTTT.

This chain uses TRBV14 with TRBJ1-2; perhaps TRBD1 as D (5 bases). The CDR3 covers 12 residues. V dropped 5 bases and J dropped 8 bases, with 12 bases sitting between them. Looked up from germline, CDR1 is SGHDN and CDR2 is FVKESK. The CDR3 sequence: CASSDRSKGYTF. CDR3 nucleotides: TGTGCCAGCAGCGACAGAAGTAAGGGCTACACCTTC.

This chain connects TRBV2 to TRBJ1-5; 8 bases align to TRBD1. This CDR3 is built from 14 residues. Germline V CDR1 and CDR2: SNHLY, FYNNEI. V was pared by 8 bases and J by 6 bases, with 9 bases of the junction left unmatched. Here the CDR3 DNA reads TGTGCCAGCTCTGGAACAGGGGGACTTCAGCCCCAGCATTTT. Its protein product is CASSGTGGLQPQHF.

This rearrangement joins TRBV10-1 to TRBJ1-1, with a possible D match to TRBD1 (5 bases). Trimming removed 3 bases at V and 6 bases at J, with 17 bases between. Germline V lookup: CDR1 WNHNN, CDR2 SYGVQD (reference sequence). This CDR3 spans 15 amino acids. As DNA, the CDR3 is TGCGCCAGCAGTGAATCGACAGCTCAAGACGCTGAAGCTTTCTTT. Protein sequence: CASSESTAQDAEAFF.

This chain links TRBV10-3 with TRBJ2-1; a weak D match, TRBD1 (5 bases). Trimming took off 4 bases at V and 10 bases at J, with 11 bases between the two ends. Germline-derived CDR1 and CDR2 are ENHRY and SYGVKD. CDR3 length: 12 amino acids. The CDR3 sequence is CAISGTGREQFF. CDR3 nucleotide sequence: TGTGCCATCAGTGGAACAGGTAGAGAGCAGTTCTTC.